These T cell receptor beta chains were read from a single sample in a study of shared clonotypes between healthy human individuals. TCRdb's table, derived via immunoSEQ multiplex PCR, lists solely in-frame clones and lacks some. The table shows about 2.1 million clones, with roughly 93% occurring only once. Sequences were obtained from naive CD8+ T cells from PBMCs. The source of these receptors is a man younger than 35 in good health. Some clones in this sample may be carry-over from other donors' samples. Both conserved end residues are part of each CDR3. Fields, in order: J gene, D gene, clone size, V gene, CDR3 protein, CDR3 DNA. D genes are given only for firm matches. Not all rows give a size; the values are once, few, many and, for expanded clones, a class.

j_gene: TRBJ2-3
d_gene: TRBD2
abundance: .
v_gene: TRBV9
CDR3aa: CASGSGRVADTQYF
CDR3nt: TGTGCCAGCGGGAGCGGGAGGGTTGCAGATACGCAGTATTTT

j_gene: TRBJ2-1
d_gene: .
abundance: .
v_gene: TRBV10-3
CDR3aa: CATNGPRGLVDEQFF
CDR3nt: TGTGCCACCAATGGCCCGAGGGGCCTGGTAGATGAGCAGTTCTTC

j_gene: TRBJ1-5
d_gene: TRBD1
abundance: .
v_gene: TRBV27
CDR3aa: CASSPLGQVAWGNQPQHF
CDR3nt: TGTGCCAGCAGTCCCCTGGGACAGGTCGCGTGGGGCAATCAGCCCCAGCATTTT

j_gene: TRBJ2-7
d_gene: .
abundance: .
v_gene: TRBV27
CDR3aa: CASSLGHEAYEQYF
CDR3nt: TGTGCCAGCAGTTTGGGACATGAGGCCTACGAGCAGTACTTC

j_gene: TRBJ2-7
d_gene: TRBD2
abundance: .
v_gene: TRBV29-1
CDR3aa: CSVELAGSYEQYF
CDR3nt: TGCAGCGTTGAACTAGCGGGATCGTACGAGCAGTACTTC

j_gene: TRBJ2-7
d_gene: TRBD1
abundance: .
v_gene: TRBV19
CDR3aa: CASSPQTGDEQYF
CDR3nt: TGTGCCAGTAGTCCTCAGACAGGGGACGAGCAGTACTTC

j_gene: TRBJ2-7
d_gene: .
abundance: .
v_gene: TRBV9
CDR3aa: CASSVDGTPTYEQYF
CDR3nt: TGTGCCAGCAGCGTGGACGGGACTCCTACCTACGAGCAGTACTTC

j_gene: TRBJ1-1
d_gene: .
abundance: .
v_gene: TRBV7-9
CDR3aa: CATGVYEAFF
CDR3nt: TGTGCCACTGGGGTCTATGAAGCTTTCTTT

j_gene: TRBJ2-7
d_gene: .
abundance: .
v_gene: TRBV6-6
CDR3aa: CASSYSSGAADEQYF
CDR3nt: TGTGCCAGCAGTTACTCGAGCGGCGCGGCCGACGAGCAGTACTTC

j_gene: TRBJ2-7
d_gene: .
abundance: .
v_gene: TRBV7-6
CDR3aa: CASSLALGEQYF
CDR3nt: TGTGCCAGCAGCTTAGCCTTAGGAGAGCAGTACTTC

j_gene: TRBJ2-7
d_gene: .
abundance: .
v_gene: TRBV27
CDR3aa: CASRISAKTYEQYF
CDR3nt: TGTGCCAGCAGGATTAGCGCCAAGACCTACGAGCAGTACTTC

j_gene: TRBJ2-6
d_gene: .
abundance: .
v_gene: TRBV29-1
CDR3aa: CSGRDTTSGANVLTF
CDR3nt: TGCAGCGGACGGGACACCACCTCTGGGGCCAACGTCCTGACTTTC

j_gene: TRBJ2-3
d_gene: .
abundance: .
v_gene: TRBV4-2
CDR3aa: CASSQTPGGGTSTDTQYF
CDR3nt: TGTGCCAGCAGCCAAACTCCCGGCGGCGGGACCAGCACAGATACGCAGTATTTT

j_gene: TRBJ2-2
d_gene: .
abundance: .
v_gene: TRBV6-5
CDR3aa: CASSYKQGSGELFF
CDR3nt: TGTGCCAGCAGTTACAAACAGGGTTCCGGGGAGCTGTTTTTT

j_gene: TRBJ1-1
d_gene: .
abundance: .
v_gene: TRBV5-1
CDR3aa: CASSPGWVNTEAFF
CDR3nt: TGCGCCAGCAGTCCCGGTTGGGTGAACACTGAAGCTTTCTTT

j_gene: TRBJ1-5
d_gene: TRBD1
abundance: .
v_gene: TRBV30
CDR3aa: CAWSVPARTGSNQPQHF
CDR3nt: TGTGCCTGGAGTGTACCTGCCCGGACAGGGAGCAATCAGCCCCAGCATTTT

j_gene: TRBJ2-1
d_gene: .
abundance: once
v_gene: TRBV5-5
CDR3aa: CASSLENYNEQFF
CDR3nt: TGTGCCAGCAGCTTGGAGAACTACAATGAGCAGTTCTTC

j_gene: TRBJ1-2
d_gene: .
abundance: .
v_gene: TRBV2
CDR3aa: CASSSDPVGGYTF
CDR3nt: TGTGCCAGCAGCTCCGATCCCGTGGGCGGCTACACCTTC

j_gene: TRBJ1-1
d_gene: .
abundance: .
v_gene: TRBV4-2
CDR3aa: CASSPNEAGHLNTEAFF
CDR3nt: TGTGCCAGCAGCCCGAATGAGGCAGGACACTTGAACACTGAAGCTTTCTTT

j_gene: TRBJ1-1
d_gene: .
abundance: few
v_gene: TRBV5-6
CDR3aa: CASSRLDGLNTEAFF
CDR3nt: TGTGCCAGCAGCCGCCTGGACGGGCTGAACACTGAAGCTTTCTTT

j_gene: TRBJ1-2
d_gene: TRBD1
abundance: .
v_gene: TRBV7-9
CDR3aa: CASSFGQGSYGYTF
CDR3nt: TGTGCCAGCAGCTTCGGACAGGGGAGCTATGGCTACACCTTC

j_gene: TRBJ2-3
d_gene: .
abundance: once
v_gene: TRBV5-4
CDR3aa: CASSLQGIYTDTQYF
CDR3nt: TGTGCCAGCAGCCTACAGGGAATCTACACAGATACGCAGTATTTT

j_gene: TRBJ1-4
d_gene: .
abundance: .
v_gene: TRBV6-1
CDR3aa: CASKSPVTGEKLFF
CDR3nt: TGTGCCAGCAAGTCCCCCGTAACAGGTGAAAAACTGTTTTTT

j_gene: TRBJ1-2
d_gene: .
abundance: .
v_gene: TRBV6-1
CDR3aa: CASSEVRGLYGYTF
CDR3nt: TGTGCCAGCAGTGAAGTTAGGGGGTTATATGGCTACACCTTC

j_gene: TRBJ2-7
d_gene: .
abundance: once
v_gene: TRBV6-1
CDR3aa: CASSPGSYEQYF
CDR3nt: TGTGCCAGCAGCCCTGGTAGTTACGAGCAGTACTTC

j_gene: TRBJ1-4
d_gene: TRBD1
abundance: .
v_gene: TRBV10-3
CDR3aa: CAISESEGTGDEKLFF
CDR3nt: TGTGCCATCAGTGAGTCGGAGGGGACAGGGGATGAAAAACTGTTTTTT

j_gene: TRBJ2-7
d_gene: .
abundance: .
v_gene: TRBV27
CDR3aa: CASSSSRDYEQYF
CDR3nt: TGTGCCAGCAGTTCCTCCCGGGACTACGAGCAGTACTTC

j_gene: TRBJ1-1
d_gene: .
abundance: .
v_gene: TRBV28
CDR3aa: CASSLTGSNTEAFF
CDR3nt: TGTGCCAGCAGTTTGACAGGATCGAACACTGAAGCTTTCTTT

j_gene: TRBJ2-5
d_gene: .
abundance: once
v_gene: TRBV27
CDR3aa: CASSLFTSQGETQYF
CDR3nt: TGTGCCAGCAGTTTATTCACCTCCCAAGGGGAGACCCAGTACTTC

j_gene: TRBJ2-7
d_gene: .
abundance: .
v_gene: TRBV29-1
CDR3aa: CSVEGLSSSYEQYF
CDR3nt: TGCAGCGTTGAAGGACTTTCTAGCTCCTACGAGCAGTACTTC

j_gene: TRBJ2-2
d_gene: .
abundance: .
v_gene: TRBV9
CDR3aa: CASSVSGRNSPNTGELFF
CDR3nt: TGTGCCAGCAGCGTAAGTGGGCGGAATTCACCCAACACCGGGGAGCTGTTTTTT

j_gene: TRBJ2-7
d_gene: .
abundance: .
v_gene: TRBV13
CDR3aa: CASSLEGSTAYEQYF
CDR3nt: TGTGCCAGCAGCTTAGAGGGGTCAACTGCCTACGAGCAGTACTTC

j_gene: TRBJ2-1
d_gene: .
abundance: once
v_gene: TRBV4-1
CDR3aa: CASSPGRGARYNEQFF
CDR3nt: TGCGCCAGCAGCCCGGGCAGAGGGGCTCGCTACAATGAGCAGTTCTTC

j_gene: TRBJ2-3
d_gene: TRBD1
abundance: .
v_gene: TRBV28
CDR3aa: CASSSDRGAWRDTQYF
CDR3nt: TGTGCCAGCAGCTCCGACAGGGGGGCCTGGAGGGATACGCAGTATTTT

j_gene: TRBJ2-6
d_gene: .
abundance: .
v_gene: TRBV19
CDR3aa: CASSIGGQYSGANVLTF
CDR3nt: TGTGCCAGTAGTATAGGGGGACAATACTCTGGGGCCAACGTCCTGACTTTC

j_gene: TRBJ1-2
d_gene: TRBD1
abundance: .
v_gene: TRBV10-3
CDR3aa: CAITGDRGGGYTF
CDR3nt: TGTGCCATCACCGGGGACAGGGGCGGCGGCTACACCTTC

j_gene: TRBJ2-1
d_gene: TRBD1
abundance: .
v_gene: TRBV9
CDR3aa: CASSVAGTARSNEQFF
CDR3nt: TGTGCCAGCAGCGTAGCGGGGACAGCGCGGTCCAATGAGCAGTTCTTC

j_gene: TRBJ1-1
d_gene: .
abundance: .
v_gene: TRBV9
CDR3aa: CASSVLDADTEAFF
CDR3nt: TGTGCCAGCAGCGTACTTGACGCGGACACTGAAGCTTTCTTT

j_gene: TRBJ2-2
d_gene: .
abundance: .
v_gene: TRBV27
CDR3aa: CASSWGGAIGELFF
CDR3nt: TGTGCCAGCAGTTGGGGCGGGGCCATCGGGGAGCTGTTTTTT

j_gene: TRBJ2-6
d_gene: .
abundance: .
v_gene: TRBV14
CDR3aa: CASSIGANVLTF
CDR3nt: TGTGCCAGCAGCATCGGGGCCAACGTCCTGACTTTC

j_gene: TRBJ2-3
d_gene: .
abundance: .
v_gene: TRBV27
CDR3aa: CASSLSQGNFPDTQYF
CDR3nt: TGTGCCAGCAGTTTATCACAGGGTAATTTTCCGGATACGCAGTATTTT

j_gene: TRBJ1-2
d_gene: TRBD1
abundance: .
v_gene: TRBV27
CDR3aa: CASSVLGQTNYGYTF
CDR3nt: TGTGCCAGCAGTGTTTTGGGACAGACTAACTATGGCTACACCTTC

j_gene: TRBJ1-3
d_gene: .
abundance: .
v_gene: TRBV4-1
CDR3aa: CASSQGPLGARSGNTIYF
CDR3nt: TGCGCCAGCAGCCAAGGCCCGCTTGGGGCGAGGAGTGGAAACACCATATATTTT